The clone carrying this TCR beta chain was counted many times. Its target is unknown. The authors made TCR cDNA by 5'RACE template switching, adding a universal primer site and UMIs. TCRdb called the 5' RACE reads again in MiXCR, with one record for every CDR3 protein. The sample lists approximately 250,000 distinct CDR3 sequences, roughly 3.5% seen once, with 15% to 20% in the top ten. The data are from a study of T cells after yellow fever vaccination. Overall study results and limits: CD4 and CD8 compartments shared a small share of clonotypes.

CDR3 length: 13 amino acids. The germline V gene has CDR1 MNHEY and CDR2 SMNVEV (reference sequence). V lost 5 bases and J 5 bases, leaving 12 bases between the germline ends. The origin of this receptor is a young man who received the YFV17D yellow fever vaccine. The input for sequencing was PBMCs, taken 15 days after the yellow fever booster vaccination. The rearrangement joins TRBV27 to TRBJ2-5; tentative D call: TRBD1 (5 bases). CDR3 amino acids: CASSPQGRETQYF. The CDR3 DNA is TGTGCCAGCAGTCCCCAGGGTCGGGAGACCCAGTACTTC.